The 6 T cell receptor beta chains listed next were all sequenced from one sample in a study of T-cell reconstitution after alpha-beta-depleted transplantation in children. Researchers prepared the TCRbeta library using unique molecular identifiers, the study reports. TCRdb independently ran MiXCR on the PCR reads; one entry per CDR3 protein. The data contain 540,000 or so distinct CDR3 sequences, roughly 24% of them singletons. The material sequenced was PBMCs, mostly from graft donor cells, taken 360 days after TCRalphabeta/CD19-depleted stem cell transplant. These receptors all stem from a boy under three years old who had a stem cell transplant for acute myeloid leukemia, so the T cells may come from the graft donor.

This clonotype showed up just a few times. The chain combines TRBV12-3 or TRBV12-4 with TRBJ2-4; tentatively, D is TRBD2 (7 bases). Trimming took off 3 bases at V and 7 bases at J, with 13 bases between the two ends. The CDR3 is made up of 14 amino acids. CDR3: CASSLVGGGNIQYF. As DNA, the CDR3 is TGTGCCAGCAGTTTGGTGGGAGGGGGGAACATTCAGTACTTC.

The genes are TRBV3-1 and TRBJ2-1, with D possibly being TRBD2 (5 bases). V lost 0 bases and J 3 bases, leaving 9 bases between the germline ends. CDR3 length equals 15 residues. Germline CDR1 reads LGHDT; CDR2 reads YNNKEL (reference sequence). CDR3 loop: CASSQEGSNYNEQFF. CDR3 in DNA: TGTGCCAGCAGCCAAGAGGGGAGCAACTACAATGAGCAGTTCTTC.

The chain combines TRBV11-1 with TRBJ1-6, with 9 bases lining up with TRBD1. V trimming: 5 bases; J trimming: 9 bases; junction bases outside the gene matches: 11. The CDR3 sequence is 16 residues long. Looked up from germline, CDR1 is SGHAT and CDR2 is FQDESV (reference sequence). The CDR3 reads CASSPFSGTGSSPLHF. CDR3 sequence (DNA): TGTGCCAGCAGCCCGTTTAGCGGGACAGGGTCTTCACCCCTCCACTTT.

The chain is built from TRBV18 and TRBJ2-7; D is possibly TRBD1 (6 bases). The CDR3 has 15 residues. V gave up 1 base and J gave up 1 base, with 11 bases separating them. From germline, CDR1 is KGHSH and CDR2 LQKENI. The CDR3 region has the DNA TGTGCCAGCTCACCACGACAGGCGATTTCCTACGAGCAGTACTTC. Its translation: CASSPRQAISYEQYF.

The rearrangement uses TRBV29-1 and TRBJ1-1; 8 nucleotides match TRBD1. Germline loops: CDR1 SQVTM, CDR2 ANQGSEA. J was trimmed by 1 base and V by 4 bases; bases with no gene match: 5. This CDR3 has 14 residues. The CDR3 is CSVATGGPNTEAFF. CDR3 DNA: TGCAGCGTTGCTACAGGGGGTCCGAACACTGAAGCTTTCTTT.

The chain employs TRBV20-1 and TRBJ2-2; the D gene is possibly TRBD1 (6 bases). The CDR3 spans 14 residues. The germline CDR1 and CDR2 sequences are DFQATT and SNEGSKA (reference sequence). Trimming removed 6 bases at V and 0 bases at J, with 11 bases between. The CDR3 sequence: CSAGGQPNTGELFF. The DNA for the CDR3 is TGCAGTGCCGGAGGACAGCCGAACACCGGGGAGCTGTTTTTT.